The 4 T cell receptor beta chains below come from one sample, sequenced in a study of blood T cell repertoires in COVID-19. The table came from immunoSEQ multiplex PCR; TCRdb's copy has only in-frame clones and leaves some out. The table records fewer than 300,000 clones, around 90% of them present only once. Sequences were obtained from PBMCs or T cells enriched from blood (not recorded which). These receptors were collected from a woman aged 40 to 50 with acute COVID-19.

The gene calls are TRBV18 and TRBJ1-6; 9 bases map to TRBD1. V trimming: 3 bases; J trimming: 9 bases; junction bases outside the gene matches: 6. The germline V gene encodes CDR1 KGHSH and CDR2 LQKENI. There are 15 residues in the CDR3. CDR3 residues: CASSPGQGKGSPLHF. DNA for the CDR3: TGTGCCAGCTCACCGGGACAGGGAAAAGGTTCACCCCTCCACTTT.

V gene TRBV28 combines with J gene TRBJ2-3; TRBD2 agrees at 9 bases. The CDR3 is 13 amino acids. From germline, CDR1 is MDHEN and CDR2 SYDVKM. The V and J ends lost 8 bases and 4 bases, in that order; junction bases with no gene match: 4. CDR3 in DNA: TGTGCCAGCGGTAGCGGGAGCGCAGATACGCAGTATTTT. The encoded protein is CASGSGSADTQYF.

The chain joins TRBV28 to TRBJ1-3; 8 bases align to TRBD1. V shed 5 bases and J 7 bases; nucleotides not matched to a gene: 10. This CDR3 contains 15 residues. The V gene's germline CDR1 is MDHEN and CDR2 SYDVKM. CDR3 DNA: TGTGCCAGCAGTGCTCCAGGGGGCAATGAGAACACCATATATTTT. This encodes CASSAPGGNENTIYF.

The genes are TRBV9 and TRBJ2-2, with TRBD2 identical over 9 bases. The CDR3 runs to 17 residues. CDR1 SGDLS and CDR2 YYNGEE come from the germline V gene. J gave up 3 bases and V 0 bases, and 6 bases lay outside the gene matches. Here the CDR3 reads CASSVAGLARYTGELFF. The CDR3 coding sequence is TGTGCCAGCAGCGTAGCAGGACTAGCGCGATACACCGGGGAGCTGTTTTTT.